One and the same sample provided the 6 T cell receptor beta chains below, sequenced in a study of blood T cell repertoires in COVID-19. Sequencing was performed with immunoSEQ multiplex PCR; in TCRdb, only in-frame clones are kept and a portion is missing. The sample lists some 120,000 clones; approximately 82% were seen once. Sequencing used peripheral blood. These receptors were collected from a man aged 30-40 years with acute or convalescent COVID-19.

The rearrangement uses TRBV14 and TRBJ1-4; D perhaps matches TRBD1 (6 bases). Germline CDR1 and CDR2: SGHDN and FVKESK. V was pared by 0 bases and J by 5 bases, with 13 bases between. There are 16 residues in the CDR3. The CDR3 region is CASSQDETGNNEKLFF. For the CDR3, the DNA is TGTGCCAGCAGCCAAGATGAAACAGGGAACAATGAAAAACTGTTTTTT.

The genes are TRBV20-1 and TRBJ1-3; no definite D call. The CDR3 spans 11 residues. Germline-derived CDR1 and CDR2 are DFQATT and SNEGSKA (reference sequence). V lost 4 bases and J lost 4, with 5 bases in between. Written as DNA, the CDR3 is TGCAGTGCTACGAGCGGAAACACCATATATTTT. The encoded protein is CSATSGNTIYF.

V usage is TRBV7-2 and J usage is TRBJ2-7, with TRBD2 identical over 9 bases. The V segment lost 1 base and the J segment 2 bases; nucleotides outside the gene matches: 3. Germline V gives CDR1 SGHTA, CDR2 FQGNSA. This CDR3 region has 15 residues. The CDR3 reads CASSLGGGGTYEQYF. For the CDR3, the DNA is TGTGCCAGCAGCTTAGGCGGGGGGGGTACCTACGAGCAGTACTTC.

The CDR3 DNA reads TGTGCCAGCCGACAGGGAATCCCGGGAAGAACCATTCGGAATGAAAAACTGTTTTTT. Protein sequence: CASRQGIPGRTIRNEKLFF. The gene calls are TRBV2 and TRBJ1-4, with 7 bases aligning to TRBD1. Unmatched junction bases numbered 23, after V lost 8 bases and J lost 5 bases. The CDR3 loop spans 19 amino acids. CDR1 is SNHLY and CDR2 is FYNNEI in the germline V gene.

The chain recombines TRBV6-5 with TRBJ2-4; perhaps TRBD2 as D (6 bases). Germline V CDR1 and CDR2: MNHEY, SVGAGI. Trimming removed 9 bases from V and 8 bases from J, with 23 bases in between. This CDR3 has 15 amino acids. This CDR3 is CARTAGLPKKDIQYF. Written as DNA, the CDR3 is TGTGCCAGGACTGCGGGACTCCCGAAAAAAGACATTCAGTACTTC.

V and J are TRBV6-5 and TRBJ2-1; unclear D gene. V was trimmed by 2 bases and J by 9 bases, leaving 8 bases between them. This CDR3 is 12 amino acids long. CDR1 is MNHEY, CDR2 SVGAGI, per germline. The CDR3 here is CASSYQAGEQFF. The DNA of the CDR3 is TGTGCCAGCAGTTACCAGGCCGGTGAGCAGTTCTTC.